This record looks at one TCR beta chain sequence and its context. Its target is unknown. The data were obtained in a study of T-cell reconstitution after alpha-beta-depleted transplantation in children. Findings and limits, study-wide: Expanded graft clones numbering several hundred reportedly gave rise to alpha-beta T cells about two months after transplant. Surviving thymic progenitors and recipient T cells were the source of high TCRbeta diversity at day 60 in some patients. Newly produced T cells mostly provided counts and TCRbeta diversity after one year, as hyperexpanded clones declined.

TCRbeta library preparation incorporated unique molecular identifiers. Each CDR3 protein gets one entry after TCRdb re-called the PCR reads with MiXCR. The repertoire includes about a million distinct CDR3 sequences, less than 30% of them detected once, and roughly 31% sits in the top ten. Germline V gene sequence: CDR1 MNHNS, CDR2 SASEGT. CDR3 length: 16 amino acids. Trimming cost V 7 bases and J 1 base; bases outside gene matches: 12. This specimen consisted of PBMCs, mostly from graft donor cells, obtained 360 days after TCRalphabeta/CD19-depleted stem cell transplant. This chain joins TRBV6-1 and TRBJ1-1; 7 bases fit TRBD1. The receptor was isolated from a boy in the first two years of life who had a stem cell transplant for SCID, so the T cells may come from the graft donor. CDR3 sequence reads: CASMGNRGNGNTEAFF. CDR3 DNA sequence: TGTGCCAGCATGGGTAACAGGGGAAATGGGAACACTGAAGCTTTCTTT.